One and the same sample provided the 22 T cell receptor beta chains below, sequenced in a study of CD8 T cells in ankylosing spondylitis. No antigens are known for them. Broader study findings: It appeared that ankylosing spondylitis blood was characterized by a TCR beta motif of roughly 8 highly homologous variants.

TCRdb used MiXCR to reprocess the 5' RACE reads, holding one entry per CDR3 protein. The table has fewer than 650,000 distinct CDR3 sequences, roughly 13% seen once; the top ten hold 6.5% to 7%. Sequenced material: blood, either unsorted or a sorted T cell fraction (not recorded which). The receptors derive from a male donor with ankylosing spondylitis.

This chain links TRBV6-1 with TRBJ2-7; 9 bases agree with TRBD1. Per germline, CDR1 MNHNS and CDR2 SASEGT. The CDR3 totals 15 residues. The trim removed 3 bases at V and 5 bases at J, leaving 8 bases unmatched. The CDR3 reads CASSEGTGFSHEQYV. The DNA of the CDR3 is TGTGCCAGCAGTGAGGGGACAGGGTTTTCGCACGAGCAGTACGTC.

In this sample, this clonotype turned up a few times. This sequence joins TRBV12-3 or TRBV12-4 and TRBJ2-3, with 8 positions matching TRBD2. The CDR3 runs 16 residues. V shed 6 bases and J 5 bases; nucleotides not matched to a gene: 13. CDR3 sequence: CASRATQREYGDTQYF. For the CDR3, the DNA is TGTGCCAGCAGAGCGACCCAGCGGGAGTACGGAGATACGCAGTATTTT.

The rearrangement joins TRBV7-8 to TRBJ2-7; D gene unclear. The CDR3 is 13 amino acids. The V gene lost 0 bases and the J gene lost 3 bases, with 6 bases spanning the gap. In germline, CDR1 is SGHVS, CDR2 FQNEAQ. Here the CDR3 DNA reads TGTGCCAGCAGCTTAGCGGAGAACTACGAGCAGTACTTC. The encoded protein is CASSLAENYEQYF.

V gene TRBV5-1 combines with J gene TRBJ1-1, with D tentatively TRBD1 (5 bases). From germline, CDR1 is SGHRS and CDR2 YFSETQ. V was pared by 5 bases and J by 6 bases, with 17 bases between. The CDR3 is made up of 14 amino acids. CDR3 nucleotides: TGCGCCAGCAGTCTTAACGGGGGAATCGCTGAAGCTTTCTTT. Its translation is CASSLNGGIAEAFF.

This clonotype was recorded many times. The genes are TRBV4-1 and TRBJ2-3, with D uncertain. Germline V gene data show CDR1 as MGHRA and CDR2 as YSYEKL. The CDR3 is made up of 16 amino acids. V shed 1 base and J shed 6 bases, with 17 bases lying between them. CDR3 sequence: CASSQGYGGAGDTQYF. The CDR3 DNA is TGCGCCAGCAGCCAAGGCTATGGCGGAGCTGGGGATACGCAGTATTTT.

DNA of the CDR3: TGTGCCAGCAGCCAAAATAGGGGGCGGGATGAGCAGTTCTTC. This sequence encodes CASSQNRGRDEQFF. The chain carries TRBV3-1 and TRBJ2-1; TRBD1 matches at 7 bases. CDR1 LGHDT and CDR2 YNNKEL come from the germline V gene (reference sequence). The CDR3 loop spans 14 amino acids. The V gene end was trimmed by 2 bases and the J gene end by 8 bases; junction bases not matched to a gene: 6.

This sequence joins TRBV4-1 and TRBJ2-7; D is uncertain. The CDR3 contains 14 residues. The V end was cut by 0 bases, the J end by 3 bases, with 9 bases between. Germline CDR1 and CDR2: MGHRA and YSYEKL. Here the CDR3 reads CASSQEGIRYEQYF. The CDR3, as DNA: TGCGCCAGCAGCCAAGAAGGCATTCGCTACGAGCAGTACTTC.

The rearrangement joins TRBV6-4 to TRBJ2-3; TRBD2 aligns across 9 bases. The junction had 5 bases not matched to a gene; V was cut back by 5 bases and J by 2 bases. CDR1 is MRHNA, CDR2 SNTAGT, per germline. The CDR3 extends over 15 amino acids. The CDR3 DNA reads TGTGCCAGCAGTTGGACTAGCGACCCCACAGATACGCAGTATTTT. Translated, it gives CASSWTSDPTDTQYF.

The J gene is TRBJ1-2, the V gene TRBV2; D unresolved. The CDR3 runs to 16 residues. Trimming pared 4 bases from V and 8 bases from J, leaving 23 bases between. Germline V lookup: CDR1 SNHLY, CDR2 FYNNEI. CDR3 coding DNA: TGTGCCAGCAGTGTAGAGGCAGAACTAGATCGGAGAGGCTACACCTTC. This sequence encodes CASSVEAELDRRGYTF.

CDR3 loop: CSARAPFEAGGPETQYF. The CDR3 nucleotides are TGCAGTGCTAGAGCACCCTTTGAAGCGGGAGGGCCGGAGACCCAGTACTTC. The chain links TRBV20-1 to TRBJ2-5; 10 bases line up with TRBD2. J was trimmed by 5 bases and V by 1 base; bases with no gene match: 13. The V gene's germline CDR1 is DFQATT and CDR2 SNEGSKA (reference sequence). The CDR3 runs to 17 residues.

The chain carries TRBV7-8 and TRBJ2-4; no definite D call. This CDR3 comprises 12 residues. V dropped 5 bases and J dropped 9 bases, with 11 bases sitting between them. The germline gives CDR1 SGHVS, CDR2 FQNEAQ. The CDR3 DNA reads TGTGCCAGCAGCGCACGAGTAGGCATTCAGTACTTC. It specifies CASSARVGIQYF.

The sample holds many counts of this clonotype. The chain uses TRBV20-1 and TRBJ2-3; D is undetermined. This CDR3 has 15 amino acids. Trimming cost V 6 bases and J 0 bases, with 16 bases left between them. Germline-derived CDR1 and CDR2 are DFQATT and SNEGSKA (reference sequence). The chain's CDR3 is CSADDPAPSTDTQYF. The CDR3 DNA is TGCAGTGCGGACGACCCGGCCCCTAGCACAGATACGCAGTATTTT.

The chain uses TRBV27 and TRBJ2-6, with D perhaps matching TRBD1 or TRBD2 (5 bases each). The V end lost 7 bases, the J end lost 7 bases, and 26 bases lay between the germline ends. This CDR3 is 18 amino acids long. The germline V gene has CDR1 MNHEY and CDR2 SMNVEV (reference sequence). The CDR3 protein is CASTDSGRVLSGANVLTF. CDR3 DNA: TGTGCCAGCACCGATTCGGGCAGGGTGTTATCGGGAGCCAACGTCCTGACTTTC.

The chain is built from TRBV15 and TRBJ2-1; possible D gene TRBD2, 6 bases. Trimming shortened V by 1 base and J by 8 bases, and 12 bases separated the two germline ends. This CDR3 contains 14 residues. Looked up from germline, CDR1 is LNHNV and CDR2 is YYDKDF (reference sequence). Here the CDR3 reads CATSRGRLGDEQFF. The CDR3 DNA follows: TGTGCCACCAGCAGAGGACGACTAGGGGATGAGCAGTTCTTC.

This clonotype has just a few counts. The V gene is TRBV30, the J gene TRBJ1-3; D ambiguous. The CDR3 covers 18 residues. Germline assignment: CDR1 GTSNPN and CDR2 SVGIG (reference sequence). Trimming removed 0 bases from V and 3 bases from J, with 21 bases in between. The CDR3 sequence is CAWSVPGPGEENGNTIYF. The CDR3 DNA is TGTGCCTGGAGTGTCCCTGGGCCCGGCGAAGAGAATGGAAACACCATATATTTT.

This clonotype was found a few times. This chain links TRBV7-2 with TRBJ2-3; weak D call: TRBD2 (6 bases). V lost 5 bases to trimming and J lost 0 bases, with 12 bases between them. CDR1 is SGHTA and CDR2 is FQGNSA in the germline V gene. The length of the CDR3 is 15 residues. The CDR3 spells CASSPDYLSTDTQYF. The CDR3 nucleotides read TGTGCCAGCAGCCCGGACTACCTTAGCACAGATACGCAGTATTTT.

The chain joins TRBV5-1 to TRBJ2-5; 16 positions match TRBD2. CDR3 length: 16 amino acids. CDR1 and CDR2 (germline): SGHRS, YFSETQ. V was clipped by 4 bases and J by 4 bases; unmatched bases: 4. The CDR3 DNA follows: TGCGCCAGCAGCCCGGGACTAGCGGGAGGGGGAGAGACCCAGTACTTC. It yields the protein CASSPGLAGGGETQYF.

The V call is TRBV12-5, the J call TRBJ1-3; the D gene is possibly TRBD1 (5 bases). V was clipped by 3 bases and J by 8 bases, with 14 bases between them. This CDR3 comprises 14 residues. The germline V gene has CDR1 LGHNT and CDR2 FRNRAP. The DNA for the CDR3 is TGTGCTAGTGGTTTTAGGACACCGGGGGACACCATATATTTT. This codes for CASGFRTPGDTIYF.

This clonotype has at least ten counts. The rearrangement links TRBV13 to TRBJ2-1; TRBD2 matches 10 bases. This CDR3 is built from 15 residues. Trimming removed 2 bases from V and 7 bases from J; junction bases left unmatched: 5. From germline, CDR1 is PRHDT and CDR2 FYEKMQ (reference sequence). CDR3 sequence: CASSLTGTSVNEQFF. The CDR3 DNA reads TGTGCCAGCAGCTTAACCGGGACTAGCGTTAATGAGCAGTTCTTC.

The chain joins TRBV20-1 to TRBJ1-2, with D possibly TRBD1 on 5 matching bases. In germline, CDR1 is DFQATT, CDR2 SNEGSKA (reference sequence). The V gene lost 5 bases and the J gene lost 8 bases, with 18 bases spanning the gap. The CDR3 has 13 amino acids. The DNA for the CDR3 is TGCAGTGCTCATCGCAGGGAAAGTTTAGGCTACACCTTC. This translates into CSAHRRESLGYTF.

The table lists this clonotype with a few counts. V and J are TRBV5-1 and TRBJ1-1; D is perhaps TRBD1 (5 bases). Germline V gene lookup returns CDR1 SGHRS and CDR2 YFSETQ. This CDR3 region has 15 residues. V lost 1 base to trimming and J lost 2 bases, with 12 bases between them. CDR3 DNA: TGCGCCAGCAGCTTGCAGCCCGGGGACAACACTGAAGCTTTCTTT. This encodes CASSLQPGDNTEAFF. The full variable domain, rest sourced from reference TRBV5-1 and TRBJ1-1, is KAGVTQTPRYLIKTRGQQVTLSCSPISGHRSVSWYQQTPGQGLQFLFEYFSETQRNKGNFPGRFSGRQFSNSRSEMNVSTLELGDSALYLCASSLQPGDNTEAFFGQGTRLTVV.

The chain is built from TRBV11-1 and TRBJ2-1; D remains ambiguous. The CDR3 runs to 15 residues. Trimming pared 1 base from V and 7 bases from J, leaving 14 bases between. Germline V gene data show CDR1 as SGHAT and CDR2 as FQDESV (reference sequence). CDR3 in DNA: TGTGCCAGCAGCTTAGAAGGCAAGGAAAGAAATGAGCAGTTCTTC. It is translated as CASSLEGKERNEQFF.